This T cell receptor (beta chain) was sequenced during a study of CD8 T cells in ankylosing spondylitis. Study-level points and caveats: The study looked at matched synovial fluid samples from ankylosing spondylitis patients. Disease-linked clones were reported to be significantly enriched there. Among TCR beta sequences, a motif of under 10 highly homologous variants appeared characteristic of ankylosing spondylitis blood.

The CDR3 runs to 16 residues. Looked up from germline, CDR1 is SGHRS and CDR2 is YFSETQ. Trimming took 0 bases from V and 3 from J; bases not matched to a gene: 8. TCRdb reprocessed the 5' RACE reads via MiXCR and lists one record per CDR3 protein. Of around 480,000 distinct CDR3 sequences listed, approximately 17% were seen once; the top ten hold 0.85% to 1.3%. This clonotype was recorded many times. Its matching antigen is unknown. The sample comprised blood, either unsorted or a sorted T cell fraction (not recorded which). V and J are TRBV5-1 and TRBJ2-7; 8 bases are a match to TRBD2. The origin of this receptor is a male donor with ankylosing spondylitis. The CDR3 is CASSLGGLAGFYEQYF. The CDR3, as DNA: TGCGCCAGCAGCTTGGGGGGGCTAGCGGGCTTCTACGAGCAGTACTTC.